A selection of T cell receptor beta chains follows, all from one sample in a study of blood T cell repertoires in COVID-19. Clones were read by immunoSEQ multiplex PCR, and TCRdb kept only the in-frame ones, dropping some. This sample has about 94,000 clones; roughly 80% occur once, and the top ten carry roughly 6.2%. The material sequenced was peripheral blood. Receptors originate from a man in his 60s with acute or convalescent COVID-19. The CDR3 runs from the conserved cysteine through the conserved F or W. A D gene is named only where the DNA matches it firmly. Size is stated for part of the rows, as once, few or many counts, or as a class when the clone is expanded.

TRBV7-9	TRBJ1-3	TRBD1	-	TGTGCCAGCAGCATACGGACAGGGTTTGGAAACACCATATATTTT	CASSIRTGFGNTIYF
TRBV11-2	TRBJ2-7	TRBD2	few	TGTGCCAGCAGGCTAGCATCTGGGGGGGCCTACGAGCAGTACTTC	CASRLASGGAYEQYF
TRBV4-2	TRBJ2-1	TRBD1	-	TGTGCCAGCAGCCAAGAGTTTGGGACAACAGGGGGGATTCGGAATGAGCAGTTCTTC	CASSQEFGTTGGIRNEQFF
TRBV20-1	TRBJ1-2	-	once	TGCAGTGCTAGTGCAGGGGAAGGCTACACCTTC	CSASAGEGYTF
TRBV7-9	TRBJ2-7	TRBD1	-	TGTGCCAGCAGCGGCCCGGGACAGGGGACCTACGAGCAGTACTTC	CASSGPGQGTYEQYF
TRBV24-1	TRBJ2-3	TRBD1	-	TGTGCCGTCGGACAGGGGGCCCTCAAAGATACGCAGTATTTT	CAVGQGALKDTQYF
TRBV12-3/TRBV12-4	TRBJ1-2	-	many	TGTGCCAGCAGGACAGGAGCTAACTATGGCTACACCTTC	CASRTGANYGYTF
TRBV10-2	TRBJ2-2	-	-	TGCGCCAGCATAAGGGGGTCGAACACCGGGGAGCTGTTTTTT	CASIRGSNTGELFF
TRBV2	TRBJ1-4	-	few	TGTGCCAGCAGTCAAACAGGTGCAACTAATGAAAAACTGTTTTTT	CASSQTGATNEKLFF
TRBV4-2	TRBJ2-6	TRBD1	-	TGTGCCAGCAGCCAACCTCCCGGGACAGGAATTCTGGGCGCCAACGTCCTGACTTTC	CASSQPPGTGILGANVLTF
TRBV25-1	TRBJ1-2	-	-	TGTGCCAGCAGTGAGCCCAGTAACTATGGCTACACCTTC	CASSEPSNYGYTF
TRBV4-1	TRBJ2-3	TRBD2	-	TGCGCCAGCAGCCCAACACTAGCGGGGCTCCCCACTAGCACAGATACGCAGTATTTT	CASSPTLAGLPTSTDTQYF
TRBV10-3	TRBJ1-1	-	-	TGTGCCATCCACGGGGAAGGCACTGAAGCTTTCTTT	CAIHGEGTEAFF
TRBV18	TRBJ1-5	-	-	TGTGCCAGCTCACTGACAGATTCGTTAGCCGGCAATCAGCCCCAGCATTTT	CASSLTDSLAGNQPQHF
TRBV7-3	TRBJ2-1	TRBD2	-	TGTGCCAGCAGCTTAATAGCGGGGAGCTCCTACAATGAGCAGTTCTTC	CASSLIAGSSYNEQFF
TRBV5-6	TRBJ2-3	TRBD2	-	TGTGCCAGCAGCTTTGCGGGGGGGCTTGATACGCAGTATTTT	CASSFAGGLDTQYF
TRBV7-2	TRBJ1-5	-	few	TGTGCCAGCGGACCCCGGGAGGGACGCAATCAGCCCCAGCATTTT	CASGPREGRNQPQHF
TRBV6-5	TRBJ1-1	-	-	TGTGCCAGCAGTTACGACGCCACGGGAAACACTGAAGCTTTCTTT	CASSYDATGNTEAFF
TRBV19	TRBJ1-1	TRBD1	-	TGTGCCAGTAGGCGGGACAGGGGCCCCACTGAAGCTTTCTTT	CASRRDRGPTEAFF
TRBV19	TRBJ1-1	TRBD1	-	TGTGCCAGTAGTCGTACAGGGGCGAACACTGAAGCTTTCTTT	CASSRTGANTEAFF
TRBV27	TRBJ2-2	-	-	TGTGCCAGCAGTTTGGGCGATGGCACCGGGGAGCTGTTTTTT	CASSLGDGTGELFF
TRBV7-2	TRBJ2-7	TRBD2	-	TGTGCCAGCAGCTTAGTAAGCGGGGTCTCCTACGAGCAGTACTTC	CASSLVSGVSYEQYF
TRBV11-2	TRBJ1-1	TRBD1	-	TGTGCCAGCAGCTTCACCTCCGGGACAGGAGAAGCTTTCTTT	CASSFTSGTGEAFF
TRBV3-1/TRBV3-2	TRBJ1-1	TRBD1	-	TGTGCCAGCAGCTCCCTGACAGGGGATGCTTTCTTT	CASSSLTGDAFF
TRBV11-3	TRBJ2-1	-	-	TGTGCCAGCAGCTTAGTGGGGGGGGCCTCCAATGAGCAGTTCTTC	CASSLVGGASNEQFF
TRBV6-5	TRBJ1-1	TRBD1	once	TGTGCCAGCAGTTATTACCGGGACAGCGAAGCTTTCTTT	CASSYYRDSEAFF
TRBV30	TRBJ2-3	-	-	TGTGCCTGGAGTACCGGGGTAGCAGCAACAGATACGCAGTATTTT	CAWSTGVAATDTQYF
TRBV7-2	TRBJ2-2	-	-	TGTGCCAGCAGCCCTGCACACGCAGGGGGGCACGGGGAGCTGTTTTTT	CASSPAHAGGHGELFF
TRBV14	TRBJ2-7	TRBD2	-	TGTGCCAGCAGCCAAGATAGCGGGGGGGCGCACCACGAGCAGTACTTC	CASSQDSGGAHHEQYF
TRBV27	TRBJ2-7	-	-	TGTGCCAGCGCTAACCTGAATCCCTACGAGCAGTACTTC	CASANLNPYEQYF
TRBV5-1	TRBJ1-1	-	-	TGCGCCAGCAGCCAGCGGGGAGGGAACACTGAAGCTTTCTTT	CASSQRGGNTEAFF
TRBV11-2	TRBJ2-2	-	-	TGTGCCAGCAGCCCCCTAGGAGGGCGGAGGGAGCTGTTTTTT	CASSPLGGRRELFF
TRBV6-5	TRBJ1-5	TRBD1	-	TGTGCCAGCAGTTGGACAGGGGGAGGACAGCCCCAGCATTTT	CASSWTGGGQPQHF
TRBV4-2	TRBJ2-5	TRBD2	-	TGTGCCAGCAGCCAAGATCGGGGGGGTGGATTGAAGACCCAGTACTTC	CASSQDRGGGLKTQYF
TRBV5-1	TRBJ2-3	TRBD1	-	TGCGCCAGCACGTCGGGGACAGGGGTTTCCACAGATACGCAGTATTTT	CASTSGTGVSTDTQYF
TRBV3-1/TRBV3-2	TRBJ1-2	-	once	TGTGCCAGCAGCCAAGATAAGAGGCCTACCTATGGCTACACCTTC	CASSQDKRPTYGYTF
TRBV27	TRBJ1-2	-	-	TGTGCCAGCAGTTTTTACCAGGGATCACCTGGCTACACCTTC	CASSFYQGSPGYTF
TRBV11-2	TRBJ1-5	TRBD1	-	TGTGCCAGCAGCCCCGGGACAGACAATAGCAATCAGCCCCAGCATTTT	CASSPGTDNSNQPQHF
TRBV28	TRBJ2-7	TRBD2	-	TGTGCCAGCTTCCAGCGGGGGTCCTCCTACGAGCAGTACTTC	CASFQRGSSYEQYF
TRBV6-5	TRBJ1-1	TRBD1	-	TGTGCCAGCAGTTCCGCCGGGACAGGCCGGGACACTGAAGCTTTCTTT	CASSSAGTGRDTEAFF
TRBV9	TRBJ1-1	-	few	TGTGCCAGCAGCCCCGGGGTGGGCAGGGGGAACACTGAAGCTTTCTTT	CASSPGVGRGNTEAFF
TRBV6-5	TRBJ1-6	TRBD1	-	TGTGCCAGCAGTTTCGCCCCCGGGACAGGCAATTCACCCCTCCACTTT	CASSFAPGTGNSPLHF
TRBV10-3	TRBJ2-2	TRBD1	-	TGTGCCATCAGACAGGGGGCCGGGGAGCTGTTTTTT	CAIRQGAGELFF